The source of this T cell receptor (beta chain) is a study of T cell changes during pregnancy in multiple sclerosis. Method: immunoSEQ multiplex PCR; TCRdb's copy keeps in-frame clones and lacks some. The table lists approximately 92,000 clones, 90% to 95% of them singletons. Trimming removed 2 bases from V and 0 bases from J, with 14 bases in between. The CDR3 loop spans 17 amino acids. Germline CDR1 and CDR2: SGHAT and FQNNGV. This receptor was identified in a female donor with multiple sclerosis, enrolled in a pregnancy study. The chain joins TRBV11-2 to TRBJ1-3; no reliable D call. The input for sequencing was peripheral blood, taken after pregnancy. The CDR3 sequence: CASSLIMGFYSGNTIYF. Here the CDR3 DNA reads TGTGCCAGCAGCTTAATAATGGGCTTTTACTCTGGAAACACCATATATTTT.